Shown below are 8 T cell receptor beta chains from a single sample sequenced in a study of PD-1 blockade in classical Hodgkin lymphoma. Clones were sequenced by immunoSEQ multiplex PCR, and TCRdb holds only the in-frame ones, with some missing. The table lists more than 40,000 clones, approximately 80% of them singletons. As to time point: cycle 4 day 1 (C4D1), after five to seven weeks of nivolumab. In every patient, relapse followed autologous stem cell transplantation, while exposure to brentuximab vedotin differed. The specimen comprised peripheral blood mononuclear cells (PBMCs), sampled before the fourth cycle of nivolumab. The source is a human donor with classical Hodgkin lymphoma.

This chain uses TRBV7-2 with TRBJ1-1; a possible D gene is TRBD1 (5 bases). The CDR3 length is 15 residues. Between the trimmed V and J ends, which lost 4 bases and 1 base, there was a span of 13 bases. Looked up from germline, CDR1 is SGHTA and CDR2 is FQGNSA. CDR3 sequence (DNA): TGTGCCAGCAGCTGGGGACCAAGAGGGAACACTGAAGCTTTCTTT. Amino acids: CASSWGPRGNTEAFF. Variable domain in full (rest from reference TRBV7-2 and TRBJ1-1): GAGVSQSPSNKVTEKGKDVELRCDPISGHTALYWYRQSLGQGLEFLIYFQGNSAPDKSGLPSDRFSAERTGGSVSTLTIQRTQQEDSAVYLCASSWGPRGNTEAFFGQGTRLTVV.

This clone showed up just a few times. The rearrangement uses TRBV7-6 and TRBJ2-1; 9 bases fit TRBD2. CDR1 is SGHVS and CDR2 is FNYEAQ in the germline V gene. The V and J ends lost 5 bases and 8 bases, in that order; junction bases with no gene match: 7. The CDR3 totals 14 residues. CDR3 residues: CASSVLAGPYEQFF. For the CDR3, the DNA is TGTGCCAGCAGCGTCCTAGCGGGACCGTATGAGCAGTTCTTC. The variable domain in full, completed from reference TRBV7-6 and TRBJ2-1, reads GAGVSQSPRYKVTKRGQDVALRCDPISGHVSLYWYRQALGQGPEFLTYFNYEAQQDKSGLPNDRFSAERPEGSISTLTIQRTEQRDSAMYRCASSVLAGPYEQFFGPGTRLTVL.

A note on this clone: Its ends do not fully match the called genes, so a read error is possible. CDR3 protein: CASSKAPQSASGRDNEQFF. The CDR3 DNA follows: TGTGCCAGCAGTAAAGCCCCCCAATCCGCTAGCGGGAGGGACAATGAGCAGTTCTTC. The chain joins TRBV6-1 to TRBJ2-1, with TRBD2 matching over 12 bases. The germline V gene has CDR1 MNHNS and CDR2 SASEGT. The CDR3 length is 19 residues.

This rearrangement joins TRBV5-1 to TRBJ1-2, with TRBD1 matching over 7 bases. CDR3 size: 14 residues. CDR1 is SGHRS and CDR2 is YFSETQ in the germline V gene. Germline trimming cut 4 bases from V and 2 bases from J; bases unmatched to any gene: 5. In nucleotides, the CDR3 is TGCGCCAGCAGCCCGGGACAGCCCAACTATGGCTACACCTTC. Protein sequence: CASSPGQPNYGYTF.

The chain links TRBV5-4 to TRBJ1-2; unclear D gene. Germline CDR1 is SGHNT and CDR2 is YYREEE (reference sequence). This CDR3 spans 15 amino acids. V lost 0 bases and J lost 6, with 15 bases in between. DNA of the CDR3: TGTGCCAGCAGCTTGGGGATGGGAGCCTTTAATGGCTACACCTTC. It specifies CASSLGMGAFNGYTF.

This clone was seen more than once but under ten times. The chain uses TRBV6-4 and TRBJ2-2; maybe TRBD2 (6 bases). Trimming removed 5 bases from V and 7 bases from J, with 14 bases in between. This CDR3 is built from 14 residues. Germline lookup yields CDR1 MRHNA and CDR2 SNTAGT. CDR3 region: CASSYALGGGELFF. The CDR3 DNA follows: TGTGCCAGCAGTTACGCCTTGGGGGGCGGGGAGCTGTTTTTT.

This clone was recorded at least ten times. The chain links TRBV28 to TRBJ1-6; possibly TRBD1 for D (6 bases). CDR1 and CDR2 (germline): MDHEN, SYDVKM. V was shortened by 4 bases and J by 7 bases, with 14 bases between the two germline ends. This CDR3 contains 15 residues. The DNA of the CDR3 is TGTGCCAGCAGTTCCCGGACAGTTAGAAATTCACCCCTCCACTTT. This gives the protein CASSSRTVRNSPLHF. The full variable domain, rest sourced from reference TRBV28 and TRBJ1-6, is DVKVTQSSRYLVKRTGEKVFLECVQDMDHENMFWYRQDPGLGLRLIYFSYDVKMKEKGDIPEGYSVSREKKERFSLILESASTNQTSMYLCASSSRTVRNSPLHFGNGTRLTVT.

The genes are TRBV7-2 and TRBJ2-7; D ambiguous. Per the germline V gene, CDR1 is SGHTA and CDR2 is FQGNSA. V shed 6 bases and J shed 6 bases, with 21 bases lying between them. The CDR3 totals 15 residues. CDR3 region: CASRQLSQVWGEQYF. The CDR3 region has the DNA TGTGCCAGCAGACAACTGTCGCAAGTCTGGGGCGAGCAGTACTTC.